Presented here are 19 T cell receptor beta chains from one specimen sequenced in a study of shared clonotypes between healthy human individuals. Terminally differentiated effector memory CD45RA+ cells were excluded from the naive CD8 cells, which were CD45RO-negative and positively selected for CCR7. Repertoires were generated with immunoSEQ multiplex PCR, while TCRdb's copy carries only in-frame clones and drops some. In the table there are about 1,800,000 clones, over 85% of which are singletons. Sequenced material: naive CD8+ T cells sorted from blood. The receptors originated from a man younger than 35 in good health.

V usage is TRBV2 and J usage is TRBJ1-2; D is perhaps TRBD1 (5 bases). Per germline, CDR1 SNHLY and CDR2 FYNNEI. This CDR3 is built from 15 residues. V was cut by 0 bases and J by 4 bases, with 12 bases left in between. This CDR3 reads CASSEALGVGYGYTF. The CDR3 nucleotides read TGTGCCAGCAGTGAAGCGTTAGGGGTGGGCTATGGCTACACCTTC.

The gene calls are TRBV9 and TRBJ1-1; TRBD1 might be the D (6 bases). Trimming took off 4 bases at V and 6 bases at J, with 13 bases between the two ends. CDR3 length: 13 amino acids. CDR1 is SGDLS, CDR2 YYNGEE, per germline. The CDR3 reads CASSFLQGSEAFF. The CDR3 DNA reads as TGTGCCAGCAGCTTCCTACAGGGTTCTGAAGCTTTCTTT.

The rearrangement uses TRBV4-1 and TRBJ1-1; D not resolved. In germline, CDR1 is MGHRA, CDR2 YSYEKL. The CDR3 consists of 14 residues. Trimming left V 3 bases short and J 0 bases short, with 8 bases between. The CDR3 loop reads CASSQRRMNTEAFF. The CDR3 DNA reads as TGCGCCAGCAGCCAGAGACGGATGAACACTGAAGCTTTCTTT.

This clone was seen once. This chain joins TRBV28 and TRBJ1-1; a possible D gene is TRBD1 (5 bases). V shed 5 bases and J shed 10 bases, with 20 bases lying between them. The CDR3 runs to 14 residues. Germline CDR1 reads MDHEN; CDR2 reads SYDVKM. Written as DNA, the CDR3 is TGTGCCAGCAGTCCTACCGTGGGGGGACTTCGAGCTTTCTTT. Its protein product is CASSPTVGGLRAFF.

V and J are TRBV7-3 and TRBJ2-7, with D unclear. The V end lost 2 bases, the J end lost 0 bases, and 5 bases lay between the germline ends. The germline CDR1 and CDR2 sequences are SGHTA and FQGTGA. This CDR3 contains 13 residues. CDR3 nucleotides: TGTGCCAGCAGCTTATCGGACTCCTACGAGCAGTACTTC. As protein: CASSLSDSYEQYF.

This chain connects TRBV10-3 to TRBJ2-1; a possible D gene is TRBD2 (6 bases). The CDR3 extends over 13 amino acids. The germline CDR1 and CDR2 sequences are ENHRY and SYGVKD. With 4 bases removed from V and 6 bases from J, the gap between germline ends came to 10 bases. The CDR3 DNA follows: TGTGCCATCAGTGGCATTAGCGGCAATGAGCAGTTCTTC. Translating it yields CAISGISGNEQFF.

The chain uses TRBV13 and TRBJ2-7; D is perhaps TRBD2 (5 bases). The ends were cut back, 0 bases at V and 3 bases at J, with 9 bases in the middle. The CDR3 length is 14 residues. Germline CDR1 is PRHDT and CDR2 is FYEKMQ (reference sequence). CDR3 in amino acids: CASSLGGEGYEQYF. CDR3 nucleotides: TGTGCCAGCAGCTTAGGGGGCGAGGGCTACGAGCAGTACTTC.

The chain combines TRBV5-6 with TRBJ2-1; TRBD2 matches 11 bases. Germline CDR1 and CDR2: SGHDT and YYEEEE. The CDR3 has 16 residues. The J segment lost 4 bases and the V segment lost 0 bases, leaving 3 bases of the junction unmatched. The CDR3 loop reads CASSLETSGAYNEQFF. CDR3 nucleotide sequence: TGTGCCAGCAGCTTGGAGACTAGCGGGGCGTACAATGAGCAGTTCTTC.

The rearrangement uses TRBV6-1 and TRBJ2-2, with a possible D match to TRBD2 (6 bases). The CDR3 consists of 16 residues. CDR1 is MNHNS, CDR2 SASEGT, per germline. Trimming removed 4 bases from V and 0 bases from J, with 12 bases in between. CDR3 sequence: CASSVREGPNTGELFF. The DNA of the CDR3 is TGTGCCAGCAGTGTGCGGGAAGGACCGAACACCGGGGAGCTGTTTTTT.

The J gene is TRBJ1-2, the V gene TRBV13, with a weak D call TRBD1 (5 bases). CDR3 length: 12 residues. Trimming stripped 11 bases from V and 4 bases from J, with 14 bases between. The germline CDR1 and CDR2 sequences are PRHDT and FYEKMQ (reference sequence). This CDR3 is CAAGPASYGYTF. Written as DNA, the CDR3 is TGTGCCGCGGGGCCGGCGTCCTATGGCTACACCTTC.

The V gene is TRBV11-2, the J gene TRBJ2-3; D remains ambiguous. V was pared by 2 bases and J by 2 bases, with 11 bases between. The germline V gene has CDR1 SGHAT and CDR2 FQNNGV. The CDR3 sequence is 15 residues long. The CDR3 nucleotides are TGTGCCAGCAGCTTAATAGGTCCTCACACAGATACGCAGTATTTT. Residues: CASSLIGPHTDTQYF.

The chain recombines TRBV27 with TRBJ2-5; D tentatively reads TRBD1 or TRBD2 (5 bases each). Germline V gene lookup returns CDR1 MNHEY and CDR2 SMNVEV (reference sequence). Trimming pared 0 bases from V and 2 bases from J, leaving 16 bases between. The CDR3 has 17 residues. In DNA, the CDR3 is TGTGCCAGCAGTTTATCCCTGGGGCTAGCAACACAAGAGACCCAGTACTTC. Translated, it gives CASSLSLGLATQETQYF.

The CDR3 reads CASSFGGLDEKLFF. DNA for the CDR3: TGTGCCAGCAGTTTCGGGGGGTTGGATGAAAAACTGTTTTTT. The chain couples TRBV27 to TRBJ1-4; weak D call: TRBD1 (5 bases). Trimming removed 3 bases at V and 6 bases at J, with 11 bases between. Germline V lookup: CDR1 MNHEY, CDR2 SMNVEV (reference sequence). CDR3 size: 14 residues.

The chain combines TRBV27 with TRBJ1-6; D not certain. The V gene's germline CDR1 is MNHEY and CDR2 SMNVEV (reference sequence). The length of the CDR3 is 13 residues. Between the trimmed V and J ends, which lost 5 bases and 10 bases, there was a span of 12 bases. The CDR3 sequence: CASSVLVGSPLHF. The DNA for the CDR3 is TGTGCCAGCAGTGTACTTGTTGGGTCACCCCTCCACTTT.

The CDR3 nucleotides are TGTGCCAGCAGCCTAGGACAGGGGTTCTCTGGCTACACCTTC. It codes for CASSLGQGFSGYTF. J is TRBJ1-2 and V is TRBV21-1; the table gives TRBD1 as D, unverified against the DNA. TRBV21-1 is assigned pseudogene status. CDR3 length: 14 amino acids.

About this clone: Within the sample, other DNA sequences also encode this same CDR3. J is TRBJ1-1 and V is TRBV9, with D hard to call. Germline V lookup: CDR1 SGDLS, CDR2 YYNGEE. The CDR3 sequence is 13 residues long. The V gene lost 2 bases and the J gene lost 1 base, with 6 bases spanning the gap. The CDR3 region is CASSVERNTEAFF. CDR3 DNA: TGTGCCAGCAGCGTTGAGCGGAACACTGAAGCTTTCTTT.

The chain couples TRBV11-2 to TRBJ2-5, with D possibly TRBD2 on 6 matching bases. The CDR3 length is 15 residues. Germline CDR1 reads SGHAT; CDR2 reads FQNNGV. The germline V and J ends were trimmed by 1 base and 2 bases, with 11 bases remaining between them. The CDR3 sequence is CASSLGASEQETQYF. The CDR3 DNA sequence: TGTGCCAGCAGCTTAGGGGCTAGCGAACAAGAGACCCAGTACTTC.

V usage is TRBV2 and J usage is TRBJ2-2; the D is unclear. V was shortened by 6 bases and J by 7 bases, with 9 bases between the two germline ends. Germline V gives CDR1 SNHLY, CDR2 FYNNEI. This CDR3 has 12 amino acids. CDR3 DNA sequence: TGTGCCAGCAGCGCAGGCGGCGGGGAGCTGTTTTTT. Translating it yields CASSAGGGELFF.

The chain has TRBV30 and TRBJ1-6; D gene unclear. Deletions cut 1 base from V and 14 bases from J, with 9 bases between. CDR1 GTSNPN and CDR2 SVGIG come from the germline V gene (reference sequence). The CDR3 runs 11 residues. CDR3: CAWSGASTLHF. CDR3 DNA: TGTGCCTGGAGTGGTGCCAGCACCCTCCACTTT.